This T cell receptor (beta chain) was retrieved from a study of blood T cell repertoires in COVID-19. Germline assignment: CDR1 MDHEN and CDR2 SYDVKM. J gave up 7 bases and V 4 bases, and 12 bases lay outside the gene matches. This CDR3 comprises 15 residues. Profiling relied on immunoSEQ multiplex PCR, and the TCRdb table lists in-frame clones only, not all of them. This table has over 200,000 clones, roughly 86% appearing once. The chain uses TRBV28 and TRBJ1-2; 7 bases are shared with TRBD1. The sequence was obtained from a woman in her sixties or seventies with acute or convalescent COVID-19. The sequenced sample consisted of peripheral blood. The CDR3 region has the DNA TGTGCCAGCAGTTCGGCCGACAGGGTCGCCGGTGGCTACACCTTC. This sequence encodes CASSSADRVAGGYTF.